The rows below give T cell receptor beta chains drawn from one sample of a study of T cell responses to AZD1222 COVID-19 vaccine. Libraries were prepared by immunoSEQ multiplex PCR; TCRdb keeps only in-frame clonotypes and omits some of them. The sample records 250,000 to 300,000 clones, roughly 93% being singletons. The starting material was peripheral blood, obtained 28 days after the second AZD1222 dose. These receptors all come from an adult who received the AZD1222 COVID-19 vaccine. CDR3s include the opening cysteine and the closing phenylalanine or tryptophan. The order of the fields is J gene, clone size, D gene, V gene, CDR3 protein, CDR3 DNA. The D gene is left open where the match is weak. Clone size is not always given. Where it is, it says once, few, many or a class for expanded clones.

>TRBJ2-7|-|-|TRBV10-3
CAISDPIKSSYEQYF
TGTGCCATCAGTGATCCCATTAAAAGCTCCTACGAGCAGTACTTC
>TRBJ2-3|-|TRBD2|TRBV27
CASSLLAGRGRADTQYF
TGTGCCAGCAGTTTACTAGCGGGAAGGGGTAGGGCAGATACGCAGTATTTT
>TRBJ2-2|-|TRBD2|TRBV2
CASGGLANTGELFF
TGTGCCAGCGGGGGACTAGCGAACACCGGGGAGCTGTTTTTT
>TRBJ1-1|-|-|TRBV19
CASSISFEAFF
TGTGCCAGTAGTATTAGTTTTGAAGCTTTCTTT
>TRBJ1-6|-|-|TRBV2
CASMEGTPLHF
TGTGCTAGCATGGAGGGAACGCCCCTCCACTTT
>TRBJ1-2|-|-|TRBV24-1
CATSGRRGANYGYTF
TGTGCCACCAGTGGTAGGCGGGGAGCTAACTATGGCTACACCTTC
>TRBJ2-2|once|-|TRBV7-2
CASSLVGATGELFF
TGTGCCAGCAGCTTAGTGGGGGCCACCGGGGAGCTGTTTTTT
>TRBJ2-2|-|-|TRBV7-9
CASTSSPGGELFF
TGTGCCAGCACCTCCTCCCCTGGCGGGGAGCTGTTTTTT
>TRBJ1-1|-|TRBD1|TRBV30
CAWSRPGQDTEAFF
TGTGCCTGGAGCCGACCGGGACAGGACACTGAAGCTTTCTTT
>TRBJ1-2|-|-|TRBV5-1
CASSLEWDYGYTF
TGCGCCAGCAGCTTGGAGTGGGACTATGGCTACACCTTC
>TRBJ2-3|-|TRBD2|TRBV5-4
CASSMRLAGATDTQYF
TGTGCCAGCAGCATGAGACTAGCGGGGGCTACAGATACGCAGTATTTT
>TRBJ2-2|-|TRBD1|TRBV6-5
CASSPIDRVGELFF
TGTGCCAGCAGCCCGATCGACAGGGTCGGGGAGCTGTTTTTT
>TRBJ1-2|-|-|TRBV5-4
CASRPRGGANGYTF
TGTGCCAGCAGGCCTAGGGGGGGGGCGAACGGCTACACCTTC
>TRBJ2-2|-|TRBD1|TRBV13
CASSFRRLGQGTGELFF
TGTGCCAGCAGCTTCAGAAGACTGGGACAGGGAACCGGGGAGCTGTTTTTT
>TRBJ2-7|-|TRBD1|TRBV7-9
CASSLPRGQETYEQYF
TGTGCCAGCAGCTTACCCCGGGGACAGGAGACCTACGAGCAGTACTTC
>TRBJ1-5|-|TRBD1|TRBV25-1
CASSGAGGANQPQHF
TGTGCCAGCAGTGGGGCAGGGGGGGCCAATCAGCCCCAGCATTTT
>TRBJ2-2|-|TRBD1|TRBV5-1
CASARRTGEPGELFF
TGCGCCAGCGCCCGACGGACAGGGGAACCCGGGGAGCTGTTTTTT